This entry lists 9 T cell receptor beta chains sequenced from one sample in a study of shared clonotypes between healthy human individuals. Some clones are missing from TCRdb's copy, which holds only in-frame ones; the method was immunoSEQ multiplex PCR. This table has about 730,000 clones, about two thirds appearing once. Sequenced input: memory CD4+ T cells sorted from blood. Subset indicated: CD45RA-negative fraction. These receptors were collected from a woman between 25 and 40 years old in good health.

A few counts support this clone. This CDR3 is CGSSLGDVSTDTQYF. CDR3 DNA: TGCGGGAGCAGCTTGGGGGACGTTAGCACAGATACGCAGTATTTT. This chain links TRBV5-1 with TRBJ2-3; D is perhaps TRBD1 or TRBD2 (5 bases each). Germline-derived CDR1 and CDR2 are SGHRS and YFSETQ. The CDR3 runs 15 residues.

The V call is TRBV10-3, the J call TRBJ1-2; no firm D call. This CDR3 is 14 amino acids long. Trimming took off 5 bases at V and 2 bases at J, with 12 bases between the two ends. Germline values: CDR1 ENHRY, CDR2 SYGVKD. CDR3 bases: TGTGCCATCAGTCGCTTTACAGAGAACTATGGCTACACCTTC. Translating gives CAISRFTENYGYTF.

The V gene is TRBV6-4, the J gene TRBJ2-1; no definite D call. The CDR3 runs 13 residues. Trimming took 5 bases from V and 4 from J, leaving 9 bases between them. Germline CDR1 MRHNA, CDR2 SNTAGT. The CDR3 here is CASSFNSYNEQFF. The CDR3 nucleotides are TGTGCCAGCAGTTTCAACTCTTACAATGAGCAGTTCTTC.

With respect to this clone: The same CDR3 is also encoded by other DNA sequences in this sample. The V call is TRBV5-1, the J call TRBJ2-3; D perhaps matches TRBD2 (6 bases). From germline, CDR1 is SGHRS and CDR2 YFSETQ. V lost 1 base and J 0 bases, leaving 9 bases between the germline ends. The CDR3 is made up of 15 amino acids. Written as DNA, the CDR3 is TGCGCCAGCAGCTTGTCCAGCGGGAGCACAGATACGCAGTATTTT. Its protein is CASSLSSGSTDTQYF.

The rearrangement joins TRBV6-6 to TRBJ1-2; no firm D call. Trimming pared 7 bases from V and 3 bases from J, leaving 9 bases between. Germline CDR1 MNHNY, CDR2 SVGAGI (reference sequence). The CDR3 sequence is 12 residues long. CDR3 in DNA: TGTGCCAGCAATTTCGTAGACTATGGCTACACCTTC. Translating it yields CASNFVDYGYTF.

This clone has ten or more counts. The rearrangement uses TRBV10-2 and TRBJ1-5; 9 bases agree with TRBD1. The germline V gene encodes CDR1 WSHSY and CDR2 SAAADI. The CDR3 sequence is 15 residues long. Germline trimming cut 4 bases from V and 7 bases from J; bases unmatched to any gene: 8. The CDR3 DNA follows: TGCGCCAGCAGTGCCCCGGGACAGGGTGCGCAGCCCCAGCATTTT. Amino acid sequence: CASSAPGQGAQPQHF.

The chain links TRBV5-1 to TRBJ2-2; D is unclear. V was shortened by 4 bases and J by 5 bases, with 15 bases between the two germline ends. The CDR3 runs to 15 residues. Germline-derived CDR1 and CDR2 are SGHRS and YFSETQ. CDR3 amino acids: CASSLSKAGTGELFF. The DNA for the CDR3 is TGCGCCAGCAGCCTGTCGAAAGCAGGTACCGGGGAGCTGTTTTTT.

This chain joins TRBV2 and TRBJ1-2; the D is unclear. Germline CDR1 is SNHLY and CDR2 is FYNNEI. This CDR3 has 14 amino acids. The germline V and J ends were trimmed by 3 bases and 3 bases, with 11 bases remaining between them. This chain's CDR3 is CASSDNSEHYGYTF. For the CDR3, the DNA is TGTGCCAGCAGTGATAATTCAGAGCACTATGGCTACACCTTC.

The chain couples TRBV14 to TRBJ2-7; D unclear. The CDR3 is 11 amino acids. Per the germline V gene, CDR1 is SGHDN and CDR2 is FVKESK. V shed 4 bases and J shed 4 bases, with 5 bases lying between them. The chain's CDR3 is CASSPGYEQYF. The CDR3 coding sequence is TGTGCCAGCAGCCCGGGTTACGAGCAGTACTTC.